Below, one T cell receptor beta chain is given with its context. This entry comes from a study of technical replicates of blood from a handful of donors. The V and J ends lost 7 bases and 5 bases, in that order; junction bases with no gene match: 8. This CDR3 spans 13 amino acids. Germline assignment: CDR1 MDHEN and CDR2 SYDVKM. TCRdb's copy holds only in-frame clones and misses some; the assay was immunoSEQ multiplex PCR. The sample has some 74,000 clones; roughly 92% are singletons. The V and J genes are TRBV28 and TRBJ2-7, with 7 bases that match TRBD2. The sample comprised T cells isolated from PBMCs. This clonotype originated in a human donor in good health. The CDR3 DNA is TGTGCCAGCACCCGGGAGGCCGTTCACGAGCAGTACTTC. Translating it yields CASTREAVHEQYF.